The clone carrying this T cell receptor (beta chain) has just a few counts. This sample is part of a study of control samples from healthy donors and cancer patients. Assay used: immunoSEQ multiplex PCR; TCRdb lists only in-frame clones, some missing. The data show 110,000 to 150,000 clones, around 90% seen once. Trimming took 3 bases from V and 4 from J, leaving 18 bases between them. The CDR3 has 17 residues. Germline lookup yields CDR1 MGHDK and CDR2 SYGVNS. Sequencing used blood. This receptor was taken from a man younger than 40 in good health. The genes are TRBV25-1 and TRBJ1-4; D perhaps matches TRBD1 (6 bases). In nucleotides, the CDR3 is TGTGCCAGCAGTGACCAGCAGCGACGGGGGCGTAATGAAAAACTGTTTTTT. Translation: CASSDQQRRGRNEKLFF.